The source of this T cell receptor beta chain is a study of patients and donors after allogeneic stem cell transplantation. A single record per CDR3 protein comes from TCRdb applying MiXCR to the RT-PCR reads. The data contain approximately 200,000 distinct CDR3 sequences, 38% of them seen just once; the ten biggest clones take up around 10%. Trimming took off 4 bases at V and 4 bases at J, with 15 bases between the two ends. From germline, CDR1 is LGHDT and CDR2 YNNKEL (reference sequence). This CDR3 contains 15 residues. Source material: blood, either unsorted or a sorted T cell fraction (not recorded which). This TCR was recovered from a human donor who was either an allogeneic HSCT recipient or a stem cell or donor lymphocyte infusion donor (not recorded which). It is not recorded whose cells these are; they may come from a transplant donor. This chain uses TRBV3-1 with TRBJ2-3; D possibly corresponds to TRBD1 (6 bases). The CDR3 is CASSPSWGPPDTQYF. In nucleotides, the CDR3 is TGTGCCAGCAGCCCTAGCTGGGGGCCCCCAGATACGCAGTATTTT.